Listed here is a single TCR beta chain. Its specificity is not known. The entry originates in a study of T cell responses to AZD1222 COVID-19 vaccine. From germline, CDR1 is LGHDT and CDR2 YNNKEL (reference sequence). J was trimmed by 3 bases and V by 4 bases; bases with no gene match: 4. The CDR3 is 15 residues long. Overall study results and limits: Across spike, vaccine-associated CD4 TCRs were found, dominant at 160-218 and 743-854. Clonal diversity was possibly underestimated; the donors were predominantly white British and more often female. Increases in Spike-specific TCR breadth and depth were seen after two AZD1222 doses. Only five to seven AZD1222 recipients tested seropositive at baseline.

Sequencing used immunoSEQ multiplex PCR; TCRdb keeps in-frame clones, though not all of them. Here the sample spans about 93,000 clones, over 70% being singletons. V gene TRBV3-1 (or the pseudogene TRBV3-2) combines with J gene TRBJ1-2, with TRBD1 matching over 11 bases. The receptor comes from an adult in good health. The input for sequencing was peripheral blood, taken on day 0 of AZD1222 vaccination. The CDR3 nucleotides read TGTGCCAGCAGCCCAGGACAGGGGGCGTACTATGGCTACACCTTC. Its protein is CASSPGQGAYYGYTF.